This T cell receptor beta chain is from a study of glioma-infiltrating T cells after dendritic cell vaccination. Study information: Post-vaccination tumor came from repeat resection after recurrence; a few pre/post pairs existed.

With 5 bases clipped from V and 3 bases from J, the junction kept 10 bases outside the gene matches. Germline CDR1 reads MNHEY; CDR2 reads SMNVEV (reference sequence). The CDR3 has 16 residues. Primers: 60 V beta forward and 13 J beta reverse. Sequencing was performed with immunoSEQ multiplex PCR; in TCRdb, only in-frame clones are kept and a portion is missing. The sample lists 2,000 to 3,000 clones, almost 85% occurring once. Sample time point: after dendritic cell vaccination, including at tumor progression/relapse. The vaccine used monocyte-derived dendritic cells pulsed overnight with autologous tumor lysate. Tumor tissue had over 20% tumor content by H&E staining.

This clonotype was sampled from a human donor with glioblastoma. The V and J genes are TRBV27 and TRBJ1-3; the match to TRBD1 covers 7 bases. The input for sequencing was tumor tissue, taken after dendritic cell vaccination. The CDR3 here is CASSPTNRGDGNTIYF. DNA for the CDR3: TGTGCCAGCAGTCCAACAAACAGGGGTGATGGAAACACCATATATTTT.